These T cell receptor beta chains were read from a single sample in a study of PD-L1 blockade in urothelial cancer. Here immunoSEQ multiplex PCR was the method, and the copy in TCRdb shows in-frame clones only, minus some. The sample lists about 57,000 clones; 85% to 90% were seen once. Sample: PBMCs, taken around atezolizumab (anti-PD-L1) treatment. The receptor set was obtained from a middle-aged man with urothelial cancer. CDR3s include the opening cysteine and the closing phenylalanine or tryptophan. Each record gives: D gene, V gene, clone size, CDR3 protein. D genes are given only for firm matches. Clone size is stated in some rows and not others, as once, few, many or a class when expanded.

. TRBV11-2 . CASSARAAGKSDIQYF
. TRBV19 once CASSIENTNTQYF
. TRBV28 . CASRQPGYGYTF
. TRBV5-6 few CASSFRGVYSNQPQHF
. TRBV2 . CASSASGEPGSPLHF
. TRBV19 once CASSKGTRGTQYF
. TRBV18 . CASSDLGAWGPTNEKLFF
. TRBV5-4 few CASSSQTDSHLGSYTF
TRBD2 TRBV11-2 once CASSLGLAGGVLETQYF
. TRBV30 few CAWQPRDTEAFF
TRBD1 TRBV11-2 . CASSPAGGTNEKLFF
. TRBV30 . CAWTRGGKNNEQFF
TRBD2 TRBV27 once CASSFLAGARNEQFF
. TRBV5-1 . CASSPGGKAYGYTF
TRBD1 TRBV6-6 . CASRETGQGNTGELFF
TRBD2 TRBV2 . CASYPGGRRTGELFF
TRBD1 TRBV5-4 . CATKVNTGTGRNEQYF
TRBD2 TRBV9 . CASSVLGLAGREQFF
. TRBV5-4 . CASSLGGGVLNTEAFF
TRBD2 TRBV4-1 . CASSQGLAGYKYF
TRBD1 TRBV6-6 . CASSYFTGDYEQYF
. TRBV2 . CASRPYGTPNTGELFF
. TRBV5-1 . CASSLDPGATDTQYF
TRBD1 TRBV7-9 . CASYAGQGYEQYF
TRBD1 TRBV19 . CASRDRANYGYTF
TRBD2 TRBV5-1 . CASSLARLAGDNEQFF
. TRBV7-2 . CASSLGTRETQYF
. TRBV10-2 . CASRRGSGDTQYF
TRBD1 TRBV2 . CASSPGGLILMNTEAFF
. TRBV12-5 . CASGFPGQQGNGYTF
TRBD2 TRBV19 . CATRRGGLAGVWWGTDTQYF